This TCR beta chain is from a study of a mutant IDH1 vaccine in newly diagnosed glioma. The overall study: The initiation of vaccination occurred 4-6 weeks after radiotherapy alone, or with temozolomide cycles.

Time point defined: week 11, during vaccination. The investigators gave 300 ug of mutant IDH1 20-mer peptide in each vaccine dose, together with topical imiquimod. The method was immunoSEQ multiplex PCR; TCRdb's version includes in-frame clones alone and lacks a portion of them. The data hold 50,000 to 75,000 clones, with 75% to 90% observed a single time. About this clone itself: As yet, its antigen is unknown.

Germline trimming cut 9 bases from V and 0 bases from J; bases unmatched to any gene: 5. Looked up from germline, CDR1 is MGHRA and CDR2 is YSYEKL. This CDR3 spans 15 amino acids. The sequences come from PBMCs, collected from a glioma patient whose treatment included an IDH1 peptide vaccine. The chain carries TRBV4-1 and TRBJ2-3, with 11 positions matching TRBD2. This TCR derives from a man in his fifties with glioma. This chain's CDR3 is CASAWTSGSTDTQYF. The CDR3 bases are TGCGCCAGTGCCTGGACTAGCGGGAGCACAGATACGCAGTATTTT.